A single sample is the source of the 20 T cell receptor beta chains below, sequenced in a study of blood T cell repertoires in COVID-19. Measured with immunoSEQ multiplex PCR; TCRdb has only the in-frame clones, and not every one. Of 75,000 to 90,000 clones listed, approximately 87% are singletons. The source material was peripheral blood. The receptors stem from a human donor in a cohort sampled during active COVID-19.

This clone was picked up one time. The chain combines TRBV3-1 (or the pseudogene TRBV3-2) with TRBJ2-3; 10 bases match TRBD2. The CDR3 has 17 amino acids. V trimming: 3 bases; J trimming: 1 base; junction bases outside the gene matches: 7. CDR1 and CDR2 (germline): LGHDT, YNNKEL (reference sequence). The CDR3 DNA follows: TGTGCCAGCAGCCAGGCAGCGGGAGGGATAGGCACAGATACGCAGTATTTT. Residues: CASSQAAGGIGTDTQYF.

V usage is TRBV18 and J usage is TRBJ2-5; tentatively, D is TRBD1 (5 bases). Germline CDR1 reads KGHSH; CDR2 reads LQKENI. CDR3 length equals 13 residues. V was shortened by 5 bases and J by 2 bases, with 9 bases between the two germline ends. Here the CDR3 reads CASSADRQETQYF. CDR3 DNA: TGTGCCAGCTCAGCTGACAGACAAGAGACCCAGTACTTC.

This chain links TRBV4-3 with TRBJ1-5; no definite D call. The germline CDR1 and CDR2 sequences are LGHNA and YSLEER. Trimming cost V 1 base and J 2 bases, with 15 bases left between them. The CDR3 spans 17 residues. CDR3 DNA: TGCGCCAGCAGCCAAGCCTACAGCAAAGATGGCAATCAGCCCCAGCATTTT. It codes for CASSQAYSKDGNQPQHF.

The chain uses TRBV4-2 and TRBJ1-5; TRBD1 might be the D (5 bases). V was shortened by 0 bases and J by 0 bases, with 24 bases between the two germline ends. The CDR3 is 21 amino acids. Per germline, CDR1 LGHNA and CDR2 YNFKEQ. This CDR3 is CASSQDLEGRSRAISNQPQHF. CDR3 nucleotides: TGTGCCAGCAGCCAAGATCTAGAAGGCCGAAGCAGGGCTATTAGCAATCAGCCCCAGCATTTT.

This clone was detected only once. The V and J genes are TRBV5-6 and TRBJ1-3; no reliable D call. Trimming removed 0 bases from V and 4 bases from J, with 5 bases in between. In germline, CDR1 is SGHDT, CDR2 YYEEEE. This CDR3 spans 13 amino acids. DNA for the CDR3: TGTGCCAGCAGCTTGGCCTCCGGAAACACCATATATTTT. Translation gives CASSLASGNTIYF. Based on the CDR3 plus reference TRBV5-6 and TRBJ1-3, the full variable domain is DAGVTQSPTHLIKTRGQQVTLRCSPKSGHDTVSWYQQALGQGPQFIFQYYEEEERQRGNFPDRFSGHQFPNYSSELNVNALLLGDSALYLCASSLASGNTIYFGEGSWLTVV.

The chain recombines TRBV4-3 with TRBJ2-7; 9 bases fit TRBD1. The trim removed 4 bases at V and 4 bases at J, leaving 2 bases unmatched. The CDR3 consists of 13 residues. Germline CDR1 and CDR2: LGHNA and YSLEER. The CDR3 spells CASSRDREYEQYF. CDR3 bases: TGCGCCAGCAGCCGGGACAGGGAATACGAGCAGTACTTC.

This chain connects TRBV7-6 to TRBJ2-3; a possible D gene is TRBD2 (5 bases). This CDR3 is 14 amino acids long. Germline V gene lookup returns CDR1 SGHVS and CDR2 FNYEAQ. Trimming pared 0 bases from V and 6 bases from J, leaving 10 bases between. CDR3 amino acids: CASSLAVLADTQYF. CDR3 DNA sequence: TGTGCCAGCAGCTTAGCCGTCCTAGCCGATACGCAGTATTTT.

A single count supports this clone. This chain connects TRBV10-3 to TRBJ1-4; TRBD1 is a possible D gene (5 bases). The germline V and J ends were trimmed by 0 bases and 7 bases, with 12 bases remaining between them. The germline V gene encodes CDR1 ENHRY and CDR2 SYGVKD. The CDR3 is made up of 15 amino acids. The CDR3 spells CAISESPGSGEKLFF. In DNA form, the CDR3 reads TGTGCCATCAGTGAGTCCCCAGGGTCAGGTGAAAAACTGTTTTTT.

The chain is built from TRBV4-3 and TRBJ1-4, with D possibly TRBD1 on 5 matching bases. The CDR3 sequence is 16 residues long. Per the germline V gene, CDR1 is LGHNA and CDR2 is YSLEER. V lost 2 bases and J lost 6, with 16 bases in between. The DNA for the CDR3 is TGCGCCAGCAGCCAATTACCGGGGACGGGGGATGAAAAACTGTTTTTT. As protein: CASSQLPGTGDEKLFF.

This chain links TRBV28 with TRBJ1-2, with TRBD1 as a possible D gene (5 bases). This CDR3 contains 14 residues. Germline CDR1 MDHEN, CDR2 SYDVKM. V was pared by 6 bases and J by 4 bases, with 15 bases between. The CDR3 DNA reads TGTGCCAGCAGAGAGACAGCGGGGGGCTATGGCTACACCTTC. Protein sequence: CASRETAGGYGYTF.

The chain joins TRBV28 to TRBJ2-7; 8 positions agree with TRBD2. The length of the CDR3 is 16 residues. Germline assignment: CDR1 MDHEN and CDR2 SYDVKM. Losses at the gene ends were 6 bases for V and 1 base for J; bases not matched to a gene: 11. The CDR3 DNA follows: TGTGCCAGCAGCTCTTTTAATAGCGGGGTATCCTACGAGCAGTACTTC. Translating gives CASSSFNSGVSYEQYF.

V usage is TRBV11-1 and J usage is TRBJ2-7, with 8 bases matching TRBD1. V shed 5 bases, J shed 5 bases, and the junction held 5 bases outside the gene matches. The V gene's germline CDR1 is SGHAT and CDR2 FQDESV (reference sequence). The CDR3 is made up of 13 amino acids. CDR3: CASSLDRGNEQYF. CDR3 bases: TGTGCCAGCAGCCTTGACAGGGGAAACGAGCAGTACTTC.

The V and J genes are TRBV18 and TRBJ2-3; D uncertain. Trimming removed 0 bases at V and 4 bases at J, with 8 bases between. There are 14 residues in the CDR3. CDR1 KGHSH and CDR2 LQKENI come from the germline V gene. CDR3 DNA: TGTGCCAGCTCACCACCGGTGCGATCAGATACGCAGTATTTT. Translated, it gives CASSPPVRSDTQYF.

The genes are TRBV28 and TRBJ1-2; 7 nucleotides match TRBD1. The CDR3 is 15 residues long. Trimming took 5 bases from V and 0 from J; bases not matched to a gene: 6. Germline CDR1 and CDR2: MDHEN and SYDVKM. The CDR3 is CASSPAGTANYGYTF. CDR3 DNA: TGTGCCAGCAGTCCCGCCGGGACAGCTAACTATGGCTACACCTTC.

This chain connects TRBV18 to TRBJ2-3, with 10 nucleotides matching TRBD2. Trimming cost V 0 bases and J 1 base; bases outside gene matches: 4. The CDR3 runs 17 residues. Looked up from germline, CDR1 is KGHSH and CDR2 is LQKENI. In DNA form, the CDR3 reads TGTGCCAGCTCACCACCAATAGCGGGGGGACGCACAGATACGCAGTATTTT. Protein product: CASSPPIAGGRTDTQYF.

The chain is built from TRBV30 and TRBJ2-1, with a possible D match to TRBD2 (6 bases). This CDR3 has 13 amino acids. The germline gives CDR1 GTSNPN, CDR2 SVGIG (reference sequence). V gave up 5 bases and J gave up 6 bases, with 14 bases separating them. Written as DNA, the CDR3 is TGTGCCTGGCGGGAGTGGGGTGGCAATGAGCAGTTCTTC. Protein sequence: CAWREWGGNEQFF.

The rearrangement uses TRBV28 and TRBJ2-3, with D perhaps matching TRBD2 (6 bases). V lost 6 bases and J lost 1, with 8 bases in between. CDR3 size: 13 residues. Germline values: CDR1 MDHEN, CDR2 SYDVKM. CDR3 nucleotides: TGTGCCAGCAGCCGCGGGGGCACAGATACGCAGTATTTT. It codes for CASSRGGTDTQYF.

This clone was detected only a few times. The rearrangement uses TRBV9 and TRBJ2-1, with 11 bases lining up with TRBD2. Unmatched junction bases numbered 8, after V lost 5 bases and J lost 1 base. Germline assignment: CDR1 SGDLS and CDR2 YYNGEE. The CDR3 extends over 17 amino acids. The CDR3 bases are TGTGCCAGCAGTTTAACTAGCGGGAGAAGGTCCTACAATGAGCAGTTCTTC. Protein sequence: CASSLTSGRRSYNEQFF.

The chain recombines TRBV7-8 with TRBJ2-4, with 7 bases lining up with TRBD1. The CDR3 is 14 residues long. V shed 6 bases, J shed 6 bases, and the junction held 8 bases outside the gene matches. Germline V gene sequence: CDR1 SGHVS, CDR2 FQNEAQ. The CDR3 nucleotides are TGTGCCAGCAGTAAAGGACAGGATGGAAACATTCAGTACTTC. As protein: CASSKGQDGNIQYF.

This chain links TRBV7-9 with TRBJ1-1; D may be TRBD1 (5 bases). The CDR3 totals 14 residues. Per germline, CDR1 SEHNR and CDR2 FQNEAQ (reference sequence). V was shortened by 1 base and J by 2 bases, with 8 bases between the two germline ends. The CDR3, as DNA: TGTGCCAGCAGCTTAGGGGGCAGAAACACTGAAGCTTTCTTT. Translated: CASSLGGRNTEAFF.